Below are 28 T cell receptor beta chains sequenced from a single sample in a study of cytomegalovirus exposure and HLA in healthy donors (dated by TCRdb to about 2017). Libraries were made using the immunoSEQ multiplex PCR assay. For the multiplex PCR, a mixture combining 60 forward primers for TCR Vbeta segments and 13 reverse primers for TCR Jbeta segments was used. The source is immuneACCESS, and TCRdb retained only in-frame sequences with V and J called. Part of the clones is not carried over; for the studies checked, unresolved V genes explain less than half of this, and the remainder is unexplained. Here the sample has under 200,000 clones; 75% to 80% occur a single time. The top ten clones comprise around an eighth of the sample. Sequenced: PBMCs. Receptors originate from a man over 45 in good health and CMV-seropositive.

The rearrangement links TRBV2 to TRBJ2-7; 8 nucleotides line up with TRBD2. With 2 bases clipped from V and 2 bases from J, the junction kept 5 bases outside the gene matches. There are 15 residues in the CDR3. Germline V CDR1 and CDR2: SNHLY, FYNNEI. The CDR3 sequence is CASSEPIAGPYEQYV. The CDR3, as DNA: TGTGCCAGCAGTGAACCAATAGCGGGGCCCTACGAGCAGTACGTC.

The V gene is TRBV10-3, the J gene TRBJ2-3, with a weak D call TRBD1 (6 bases). Between the trimmed V and J ends, which lost 6 bases and 2 bases, there was a span of 12 bases. CDR1 ENHRY and CDR2 SYGVKD come from the germline V gene. There are 14 residues in the CDR3. Here the CDR3 DNA reads TGTGCCATCAGCAGACAGGAGATCACAGATACGCAGTATTTT. This gives the protein CAISRQEITDTQYF.

This clone has only one observation. The chain has TRBV7-6 and TRBJ2-7; possibly TRBD1 for D (6 bases). Germline values: CDR1 SGHVS, CDR2 FNYEAQ. The CDR3 totals 14 residues. V was shortened by 6 bases and J by 0 bases, with 12 bases between the two germline ends. Written as DNA, the CDR3 is TGTGCCAGCAGTCAAATGGGGGCCTCCTACGAGCAGTACTTC. Residues: CASSQMGASYEQYF.

This chain's CDR3 is CASSYGTGYRAFF. For the CDR3, the DNA is TGTGCCAGCAGTTATGGGACAGGGTACCGAGCTTTCTTT. V is TRBV6-5 and J is TRBJ1-1, with 9 bases aligning to TRBD1. There are 13 residues in the CDR3. The V and J ends lost 3 bases and 10 bases, in that order; junction bases with no gene match: 6. Per germline, CDR1 MNHEY and CDR2 SVGAGI.

The V call is TRBV30, the J call TRBJ1-1, with 7 bases that match TRBD1. The germline CDR1 and CDR2 sequences are GTSNPN and SVGIG (reference sequence). V was clipped by 4 bases and J by 4 bases; unmatched bases: 12. This CDR3 spans 15 amino acids. The CDR3 spells CAWTLGQVKITEAFF. The CDR3 nucleotides read TGTGCCTGGACTCTCGGACAGGTAAAGATCACTGAAGCTTTCTTT.

The chain recombines TRBV10-2 with TRBJ1-5; D is undetermined. The V end was cut by 4 bases, the J end by 3 bases, with 7 bases between. In germline, CDR1 is WSHSY, CDR2 SAAADI. This CDR3 comprises 13 residues. CDR3 region: CASSGAINQPQHF. The CDR3 DNA is TGCGCCAGCAGTGGGGCAATCAATCAGCCCCAGCATTTT.

For the CDR3, the DNA is TGTGCCAGCAGCTTAGGGAGGCGAGGTTCGGGCACCGGGGAGCTGTTTTTT. Translated, it gives CASSLGRRGSGTGELFF. The chain employs TRBV7-8 and TRBJ2-2; a weak D match, TRBD2 (5 bases). Trimming removed 1 base at V and 4 bases at J, with 16 bases between. Germline values: CDR1 SGHVS, CDR2 FQNEAQ. This CDR3 has 17 residues.

The rearrangement links TRBV18 to TRBJ1-4; D gene ambiguous. The V end was cut by 3 bases, the J end by 5 bases, with 13 bases between. The CDR3 spans 15 residues. Germline CDR1 KGHSH, CDR2 LQKENI. As DNA, the CDR3 is TGTGCCAGCTCACCCGGTACGGGGAGCAATGAAAAACTGTTTTTT. This gives the protein CASSPGTGSNEKLFF.

The rearrangement links TRBV19 to TRBJ2-7, with TRBD1 as a possible D gene (6 bases). This CDR3 region has 14 residues. CDR1 LNHDA and CDR2 SQIVND come from the germline V gene (reference sequence). With 1 base removed from V and 2 bases from J, the gap between germline ends came to 9 bases. The CDR3 DNA reads TGTGCCAGTAGTATAGGGGGGCTGGCCTACGAGCAGTACTTC. It codes for CASSIGGLAYEQYF.

V gene TRBV6-5 combines with J gene TRBJ1-5, with 10 bases identical to TRBD1. The trim removed 3 bases at V and 6 bases at J, leaving 8 bases unmatched. The CDR3 covers 16 residues. Germline V gene lookup returns CDR1 MNHEY and CDR2 SVGAGI. The DNA of the CDR3 is TGTGCCAGCAGTTATTCCGCCGGGACAGGGGTTCAGCCCCAGCATTTT. Its protein product is CASSYSAGTGVQPQHF.

This chain connects TRBV5-6 to TRBJ2-3, with 9 nucleotides matching TRBD1. Trimming cost V 2 bases and J 3 bases; bases outside gene matches: 7. CDR3 length equals 16 residues. Per germline, CDR1 SGHDT and CDR2 YYEEEE. CDR3 nucleotide sequence: TGTGCCAGCAGCTTAACAGGGGGCGCGAGGACAGATACGCAGTATTTT. This encodes CASSLTGGARTDTQYF.

The rearrangement joins TRBV7-8 to TRBJ1-1; TRBD1 agrees at 10 bases. Per the germline V gene, CDR1 is SGHVS and CDR2 is FQNEAQ. V lost 4 bases and J lost 6; bases outside the gene matches: 8. The length of the CDR3 is 15 residues. In DNA, the CDR3 is TGTGCCAGCAGCTACCTTGACAGGGGGCCCGCTGAAGCTTTCTTT. This encodes CASSYLDRGPAEAFF.

The chain links TRBV4-3 to TRBJ2-3, with D possibly being TRBD2 (7 bases). V was pared by 0 bases and J by 3 bases, with 16 bases between. CDR1 is LGHNA, CDR2 YSLEER, per germline. This CDR3 spans 17 amino acids. The CDR3 reads CASSQDRIGGPTDTQYF. The CDR3 DNA follows: TGCGCCAGCAGCCAAGATCGGATCGGGGGGCCTACAGATACGCAGTATTTT.

This clone has only one observation. V is TRBV10-3 and J is TRBJ2-7; tentative D call: TRBD2 (7 bases). Trimming took off 2 bases at V and 13 bases at J, with 18 bases between the two ends. Germline V CDR1 and CDR2: ENHRY, SYGVKD. The CDR3 extends over 13 amino acids. The CDR3: CAISEPPNGGPYF. Here the CDR3 DNA reads TGTGCCATCAGTGAGCCCCCAAACGGGGGGCCATACTTC.

The chain carries TRBV6-1 and TRBJ1-1, with D possibly being TRBD1 (5 bases). Germline CDR1 reads MNHNS; CDR2 reads SASEGT. CDR3 length: 11 residues. V lost 10 bases and J 2 bases, leaving 8 bases between the germline ends. The CDR3 loop reads CATQGNTEAFF. Written as DNA, the CDR3 is TGTGCCACCCAGGGAAACACTGAAGCTTTCTTT.

The chain recombines TRBV14 with TRBJ1-3; perhaps TRBD1 as D (6 bases). Per germline, CDR1 SGHDN and CDR2 FVKESK. V was trimmed by 6 bases and J by 3 bases, leaving 12 bases between them. The CDR3 is made up of 14 amino acids. The CDR3 loop reads CASSRGGSGNTIYF. In DNA form, the CDR3 reads TGTGCCAGCAGTAGAGGGGGAAGTGGAAACACCATATATTTT.

CDR3 loop: CSVLTGGRTNTEAFF. The CDR3 DNA follows: TGCAGCGTGTTGACAGGGGGCCGTACCAACACTGAAGCTTTCTTT. The chain couples TRBV29-1 to TRBJ1-1; TRBD1 matches at 10 bases. Germline assignment: CDR1 SQVTM and CDR2 ANQGSEA. The trim removed 6 bases at V and 2 bases at J, leaving 9 bases unmatched. The CDR3 has 15 amino acids.

This sequence joins TRBV10-3 and TRBJ1-2; 7 nucleotides line up with TRBD1. J lost 8 bases, V lost 7 bases, and 10 bases had no gene match. There are 13 residues in the CDR3. Per germline, CDR1 ENHRY and CDR2 SYGVKD. The CDR3 loop reads CAINLTGRRGYTF. The CDR3 nucleotides read TGTGCCATCAACCTGACAGGGAGAAGAGGCTACACCTTC.

The rearrangement uses TRBV6-1 and TRBJ1-2, with 7 bases fitting TRBD1. V shed 2 bases, J shed 8 bases, and the junction held 8 bases outside the gene matches. The germline V gene encodes CDR1 MNHNS and CDR2 SASEGT. CDR3 length: 14 amino acids. CDR3 DNA sequence: TGTGCCAGCAGTGAACAAGACAGGGTGATAGGCTACACCTTC. This encodes CASSEQDRVIGYTF.

The CDR3 bases are TGTGCCAGCAGCGTAGTGGCTAGCGGGGGGGCCCTTGAGCAGTTCTTC. This encodes CASSVVASGGALEQFF. V gene TRBV9 combines with J gene TRBJ2-1, with 12 bases lining up with TRBD2. Trimming removed 0 bases from V and 9 bases from J; junction bases left unmatched: 7. Looked up from germline, CDR1 is SGDLS and CDR2 is YYNGEE. The CDR3 extends over 16 amino acids.

The chain is built from TRBV2 and TRBJ1-1, with 12 positions matching TRBD1. This CDR3 has 15 amino acids. Germline V gene data show CDR1 as SNHLY and CDR2 as FYNNEI. V trimming: 8 bases; J trimming: 4 bases; junction bases outside the gene matches: 8. The CDR3 loop reads CASQGTGGAVTEAFF. The CDR3, as DNA: TGTGCCAGCCAGGGGACAGGGGGCGCGGTCACTGAAGCTTTCTTT.

The chain links TRBV18 to TRBJ1-5; D might be TRBD1 (5 bases). In germline, CDR1 is KGHSH, CDR2 LQKENI. The CDR3 has 14 residues. Trimming removed 6 bases from V and 1 base from J, with 10 bases in between. CDR3 region: CASSPDNSNQPQHF. The DNA for the CDR3 is TGTGCCAGCTCTCCGGACAACAGCAATCAGCCCCAGCATTTT.

This clone has just a few counts. The chain is built from TRBV27 and TRBJ2-2, with a possible D match to TRBD2 (5 bases). The CDR3 covers 18 residues. V lost 4 bases and J 4 bases, leaving 22 bases between the germline ends. The V gene's germline CDR1 is MNHEY and CDR2 SMNVEV (reference sequence). The CDR3, as DNA: TGTGCCAGCAGTTCCCTCGGGGTCGCGGATTATCTCACCGGGGAGCTGTTTTTT. Amino acids: CASSSLGVADYLTGELFF.

This chain uses TRBV14 with TRBJ2-3, with D possibly matching TRBD2 (5 bases). In germline, CDR1 is SGHDN, CDR2 FVKESK. The V end was cut by 1 base, the J end by 1 base, with 12 bases between. The length of the CDR3 is 16 residues. The CDR3 region has the DNA TGTGCCAGCAGCCAAGTTGAGGGCTGGGGCACAGATACGCAGTATTTT. Encoded protein: CASSQVEGWGTDTQYF.

This rearrangement joins TRBV11-1 to TRBJ2-7; weak D call: TRBD1 (5 bases). This CDR3 has 15 residues. V was clipped by 1 base and J by 1 base, with 11 bases between them. CDR1 is SGHAT, CDR2 FQDESV, per germline (reference sequence). The CDR3 DNA reads as TGTGCCAGCAGCTTAGGGACATCGGATTCCTACGAGCAGTACTTC. Translation: CASSLGTSDSYEQYF. The full variable domain, in which reference TRBV11-1 and TRBJ2-7 provide the parts outside the CDR3, is EAEVAQSPRYKITEKSQAVAFWCDPISGHATLYWYRQILGQGPELLVQFQDESVVDDSQLPKDRFSAERLKGVDSTLKIQPAELGDSAMYLCASSLGTSDSYEQYFGPGTRLTVT.

This clone is a singleton in its sample. The chain uses TRBV5-6 and TRBJ2-5; D is uncertain. The J call is in doubt because the DNA end fits TRBJ2-7 better. From germline, CDR1 is SGHDT and CDR2 YYEEEE. This CDR3 contains 12 residues. The chain's CDR3 is CASSLGSSEQYF. The DNA of the CDR3 is TGTGCCAGCAGCTTGGGTAGTAGCGAGCAGTACTTC.

The chain is built from TRBV5-4 and TRBJ1-1; 7 bases fit TRBD1. Germline V gene sequence: CDR1 SGHNT, CDR2 YYREEE (reference sequence). The CDR3 loop spans 15 amino acids. V gave up 0 bases and J gave up 5 bases; unmatched junction bases: 7. CDR3 DNA: TGTGCCAGCAGCTTGGGACAGGGAAGGGGAACTGAAGCTTTCTTT. Its protein product is CASSLGQGRGTEAFF.

This clone occurred once. CDR3 sequence reads: CASRETGSNSPLHF. The DNA of the CDR3 is TGTGCCAGTAGGGAAACAGGGAGTAATTCACCCCTCCACTTT. This chain links TRBV19 with TRBJ1-6, with D possibly being TRBD1 (6 bases). Germline V CDR1 and CDR2: LNHDA, SQIVND (reference sequence). The CDR3 spans 14 residues. Trimming left V 6 bases short and J 6 bases short, with 12 bases between.